This TCR beta chain originates from a study of OX40 agonist ivuxolimab in advanced cancers. TCRdb's copy holds only in-frame clones and misses some; the assay was immunoSEQ multiplex PCR. Here the sample spans about 73,000 clones, about 90% being singletons. Germline-derived CDR1 and CDR2 are SGDLS and YYNGEE. This CDR3 contains 16 residues. V lost 3 bases, J lost 2 bases, and 17 bases lay in between. The material sequenced was CD4+ or CD8+ T cells sorted from blood, taken in a trial of the OX40 agonist ivuxolimab. The chain links TRBV9 to TRBJ2-5; D remains ambiguous. This sequence originates from an adult with an advanced solid tumor such as melanoma, head and neck, liver or kidney cancer. Written as DNA, the CDR3 is TGTGCCAGCAGCGCAACGAGTCGGGCGGCACAAGAGACCCAGTACTTC. Residues: CASSATSRAAQETQYF.